These 27 T cell receptor beta chains were sequenced from one sample in a study of blood T cell repertoires in COVID-19. Assay used: immunoSEQ multiplex PCR; TCRdb lists only in-frame clones, some missing. The data contain approximately 250,000 clones, 84% of them seen just once; the ten biggest clones take up 8% to 9.5%. The sequenced sample was peripheral blood. The receptors stem from a human donor in a cohort sampled during active COVID-19.

The table lists this clone with a few counts. The J gene is TRBJ2-4, the V gene TRBV6-5; TRBD1 aligns across 8 bases. This CDR3 region has 13 residues. CDR1 and CDR2 from the germline V gene are MNHEY and SVGAGI. V was pared by 8 bases and J by 3 bases, with 3 bases of the junction left unmatched. The CDR3 DNA follows: TGTGCCAGCGGAACAGGGGGCAAAAACATTCAGTACTTC. Encoded protein: CASGTGGKNIQYF.

This chain links TRBV6-5 with TRBJ1-1, with D possibly matching TRBD1 (6 bases). CDR1 and CDR2 from the germline V gene are MNHEY and SVGAGI. This CDR3 comprises 13 residues. V lost 8 bases and J 7 bases, leaving 17 bases between the germline ends. This CDR3 is CASAKPGQLEAFF. CDR3 nucleotide sequence: TGTGCCAGCGCTAAACCGGGACAACTTGAAGCTTTCTTT.

The chain uses TRBV10-2 and TRBJ2-2; 10 positions match TRBD2. This CDR3 is 15 amino acids long. Germline V gives CDR1 WSHSY, CDR2 SAAADI. The V and J ends lost 4 bases and 6 bases, in that order; junction bases with no gene match: 5. The CDR3: CASSAAGGPAGELFF. The CDR3 DNA reads as TGCGCCAGCAGTGCAGCGGGAGGGCCCGCCGGGGAGCTGTTTTTT.

The J gene is TRBJ1-6, the V gene TRBV7-8; D is uncertain. The V gene's germline CDR1 is SGHVS and CDR2 FQNEAQ. This CDR3 is built from 17 residues. V was trimmed by 1 base and J by 9 bases, leaving 19 bases between them. This chain's CDR3 is CASSLVNSVRVASPLHF. CDR3 in DNA: TGTGCCAGCAGCTTAGTAAATTCGGTCCGGGTAGCTTCACCCCTCCACTTT.

In this sample, this clone turned up once. This CDR3 is also generated by other DNA sequences in the sample. This sequence joins TRBV5-1 and TRBJ2-1; 8 bases line up with TRBD2. J was trimmed by 2 bases and V by 0 bases; bases with no gene match: 1. Germline V gives CDR1 SGHRS, CDR2 YFSETQ. The CDR3 runs 15 residues. CDR3 sequence (DNA): TGCGCCAGCAGCTTGGGCGGGAGGACCTACAATGAGCAGTTCTTC. Its protein is CASSLGGRTYNEQFF.

This chain links TRBV4-3 with TRBJ2-5; 11 bases map to TRBD1. The germline V gene encodes CDR1 LGHNA and CDR2 YSLEER. The V segment lost 0 bases and the J segment 6 bases; nucleotides outside the gene matches: 9. The length of the CDR3 is 17 residues. The DNA of the CDR3 is TGCGCCAGCAGCCAAGATCTAAGGACAGGGGGCAGGAAGACCCAGTACTTC. Translation: CASSQDLRTGGRKTQYF.

This CDR3 is CSVLQAGSGGTYEQYF. CDR3 in DNA: TGCAGCGTCCTCCAAGCCGGAAGCGGGGGAACCTACGAGCAGTACTTC. The rearrangement joins TRBV29-1 to TRBJ2-7, with 8 bases fitting TRBD2. The CDR3 has 16 residues. V gave up 6 bases and J gave up 2 bases; unmatched junction bases: 15. Germline CDR1 reads SQVTM; CDR2 reads ANQGSEA.

J is TRBJ2-3 and V is TRBV29-1, with D tentatively TRBD2 (6 bases). Trimming removed 4 bases at V and 5 bases at J, with 19 bases between. CDR3 length: 15 residues. Per the germline V gene, CDR1 is SQVTM and CDR2 is ANQGSEA. The CDR3 DNA reads as TGCAGCGTTGGTTCCGGGACTTCCGATAAAGATACGCAGTATTTT. This sequence encodes CSVGSGTSDKDTQYF.

This chain joins TRBV5-1 and TRBJ2-1; 11 bases line up with TRBD2. Trimming cost V 2 bases and J 7 bases; bases outside gene matches: 5. CDR3 length: 15 residues. Germline CDR1 is SGHRS and CDR2 is YFSETQ. The CDR3 region is CASSFSSGGLNEQFF. The CDR3 coding sequence is TGCGCCAGCAGCTTTTCTAGCGGGGGGTTGAATGAGCAGTTCTTC. Full variable domain (rest looked up from reference TRBV5-1 and TRBJ2-1): KAGVTQTPRYLIKTRGQQVTLSCSPISGHRSVSWYQQTPGQGLQFLFEYFSETQRNKGNFPGRFSGRQFSNSRSEMNVSTLELGDSALYLCASSFSSGGLNEQFFGPGTRLTVL.

This clone was seen more than once but under ten times. This sequence joins TRBV2 and TRBJ1-1, with a possible D match to TRBD1 (6 bases). CDR1 is SNHLY, CDR2 FYNNEI, per germline. Trimming cost V 6 bases and J 3 bases, with 8 bases left between them. The CDR3 spans 12 residues. CDR3 DNA: TGTGCCAGCAGGGACAGAGACACTGAAGCTTTCTTT. Translating it yields CASRDRDTEAFF.

This clone was detected only once. V is TRBV4-1 and J is TRBJ2-5; 8 bases match TRBD1. The V gene end was trimmed by 0 bases and the J gene end by 3 bases; junction bases not matched to a gene: 9. CDR1 is MGHRA and CDR2 is YSYEKL in the germline V gene. The CDR3 covers 17 residues. The CDR3 loop is CASSQDAFQTGEETQYF. The CDR3 DNA is TGCGCCAGCAGCCAAGATGCGTTCCAGACAGGGGAAGAGACCCAGTACTTC.

V is TRBV19 and J is TRBJ1-2; D uncertain. V was cut by 10 bases and J by 0 bases, with 21 bases left in between. Germline loops: CDR1 LNHDA, CDR2 SQIVND (reference sequence). This CDR3 has 16 residues. The CDR3 here is CATKTPASEANYGYTF. CDR3 coding DNA: TGTGCCACAAAGACACCTGCCTCGGAAGCTAACTATGGCTACACCTTC.

The chain is built from TRBV27 and TRBJ2-5, with a possible D match to TRBD2 (5 bases). CDR1 MNHEY and CDR2 SMNVEV come from the germline V gene (reference sequence). The CDR3 is made up of 15 amino acids. V was cut by 3 bases and J by 1 base, with 12 bases left in between. The CDR3 sequence: CASSFLGSFQETQYF. The CDR3 DNA follows: TGTGCCAGCAGTTTCCTGGGGAGCTTCCAAGAGACCCAGTACTTC.

This clone was picked up one time. Likely a read error: the CDR3 ends without its conserved phenylalanine or tryptophan. The DNA is omitted, as the CDR3 cannot be located on it reliably, and the CDR3 follows TCRdb's listing. The V and J genes are TRBV6-1 and TRBJ1-6; TRBD1 was called by the table and not checked on the DNA. Germline assignment: CDR1 MNHNS and CDR2 SASEGT. With termini counted, the CDR3 has 12 amino acids. CDR3: CASSEWAEESVL.

This chain connects TRBV9 to TRBJ2-1; D is possibly TRBD2 (6 bases). The V and J ends lost 3 bases and 4 bases respectively, with 11 bases between them. Per germline, CDR1 SGDLS and CDR2 YYNGEE. This CDR3 has 14 residues. The CDR3 region is CASSEEDYYNEQFF. The CDR3 region has the DNA TGTGCCAGCAGCGAGGAGGACTATTACAATGAGCAGTTCTTC.

The chain links TRBV6-5 to TRBJ1-5; possible D gene TRBD1, 5 bases. In germline, CDR1 is MNHEY, CDR2 SVGAGI. CDR3 size: 13 residues. The V end was cut by 5 bases, the J end by 4 bases, with 9 bases between. The CDR3 region has the DNA TGTGCCAGCAGTACGGGACTTAATCAGCCCCAGCATTTT. Encoded protein: CASSTGLNQPQHF.

The genes are TRBV5-1 and TRBJ2-7; the D is unclear. The germline gives CDR1 SGHRS, CDR2 YFSETQ. This CDR3 has 14 residues. Trimming cost V 0 bases and J 4 bases, with 11 bases left between them. The CDR3 reads CASSLVPSLYEQYF. In DNA form, the CDR3 reads TGCGCCAGCAGCTTGGTTCCGTCTCTTTACGAGCAGTACTTC.

This clone has only a few counts. One end of the junction is discordant with germline, which a read error may explain. This chain joins TRBV28 and TRBJ2-2; D might be TRBD1 (7 bases). Germline V gene data show CDR1 as MDHEN and CDR2 as SYDVKM. This CDR3 contains 15 residues. Written as DNA, the CDR3 is TGTGCCAGCAGTGCGGGGACAGCCCTCACCTGGGAGCTGTTTTTT. It yields the protein CASSAGTALTWELFF.

The chain recombines TRBV5-5 with TRBJ1-5; D is uncertain. Trimming left V 0 bases short and J 3 bases short, with 13 bases between. The CDR3 extends over 16 amino acids. Germline lookup yields CDR1 SGHKS and CDR2 YYEKEE (reference sequence). The CDR3 nucleotides read TGTGCCAGCAGCTTGGCGCTTGTACAGATCAATCAGCCCCAGCATTTT. Protein product: CASSLALVQINQPQHF.

J is TRBJ1-2 and V is TRBV6-5; 8 bases are shared with TRBD1. Trimming at V came to 1 base and at J to 6 bases, leaving 4 bases not matched to a gene. This CDR3 region has 14 residues. Germline values: CDR1 MNHEY, CDR2 SVGAGI. CDR3 loop: CASSYFTGGNGYTF. The CDR3, as DNA: TGTGCCAGCAGTTACTTTACAGGGGGAAATGGCTACACCTTC.

The V and J genes are TRBV11-1 and TRBJ2-1; no definite D call. The CDR3 covers 14 residues. Germline CDR1 SGHAT, CDR2 FQDESV (reference sequence). Between the trimmed V and J ends, which lost 1 base and 10 bases, there was a span of 14 bases. The CDR3 coding sequence is TGTGCCAGCAGCTTAGAAGCTAGTCGGCGGGAGCAGTTCTTC. Translated: CASSLEASRREQFF.

The chain employs TRBV5-1 and TRBJ1-3, with D perhaps TRBD1 (6 bases). Looked up from germline, CDR1 is SGHRS and CDR2 is YFSETQ. The CDR3 is made up of 17 amino acids. V lost 1 base and J 0 bases, leaving 14 bases between the germline ends. The CDR3 protein is CASSLLGGTSSGNTIYF. For the CDR3, the DNA is TGCGCCAGCAGCTTGTTAGGGGGAACAAGCTCTGGAAACACCATATATTTT. Together with reference TRBV5-1 and TRBJ1-3, the CDR3 gives the full variable domain: KAGVTQTPRYLIKTRGQQVTLSCSPISGHRSVSWYQQTPGQGLQFLFEYFSETQRNKGNFPGRFSGRQFSNSRSEMNVSTLELGDSALYLCASSLLGGTSSGNTIYFGEGSWLTVV.

The V and J genes are TRBV2 and TRBJ2-7; TRBD2 matches 10 bases. The germline CDR1 and CDR2 sequences are SNHLY and FYNNEI. The CDR3 covers 15 residues. Trimming cost V 2 bases and J 2 bases; bases outside gene matches: 3. The CDR3 spells CASSETLAGAYEQYF. CDR3 bases: TGTGCCAGCAGTGAAACCCTAGCGGGGGCCTACGAGCAGTACTTC.

V usage is TRBV11-2 and J usage is TRBJ2-1, with 16 bases lining up with TRBD2. Germline V gene data show CDR1 as SGHAT and CDR2 as FQNNGV. The trim removed 5 bases at V and 15 bases at J, leaving 4 bases unmatched. The CDR3 has 13 amino acids. The CDR3 here is CASSTGLAGGMFF. CDR3 nucleotide sequence: TGTGCCAGCAGCACGGGACTAGCGGGAGGGATGTTCTTC.

J is TRBJ1-2 and V is TRBV5-1; 9 bases match TRBD1. This CDR3 is built from 13 residues. Germline-derived CDR1 and CDR2 are SGHRS and YFSETQ. The V gene end was trimmed by 7 bases and the J gene end by 5 bases; junction bases not matched to a gene: 6. The CDR3 reads CASGRTGDYGYTF. Written as DNA, the CDR3 is TGCGCCAGCGGTAGGACAGGGGATTATGGCTACACCTTC.

The chain couples TRBV5-1 to TRBJ2-7; 7 bases map to TRBD1. The germline gives CDR1 SGHRS, CDR2 YFSETQ. The CDR3 contains 16 residues. V dropped 0 bases and J dropped 4; count of bases not matched to a gene: 10. CDR3 nucleotides: TGCGCCAGCAGCTTGGCTCCGGGACAGAAGGTATACGAGCAGTACTTC. Translation gives CASSLAPGQKVYEQYF.

V gene TRBV28 combines with J gene TRBJ1-5, with unresolved D. V was trimmed by 6 bases and J by 4 bases, leaving 19 bases between them. Looked up from germline, CDR1 is MDHEN and CDR2 is SYDVKM. This CDR3 has 16 amino acids. CDR3 nucleotide sequence: TGTGCCAGCAGAACCCTCGGGGAGGGATGGAATCAGCCCCAGCATTTT. It yields the protein CASRTLGEGWNQPQHF.